Presented here are 27 T cell receptor beta chains from one specimen sequenced in a study of PD-L1 blockade in urothelial cancer. The repertoire was sequenced with immunoSEQ multiplex PCR; TCRdb's copy has only in-frame clones and lacks some. In the table there are over 65,000 clones, 75% to 90% of which are singletons. The time point: pretreatment peripheral blood. Source: PBMCs, taken around atezolizumab (anti-PD-L1) treatment. These receptors all stem from a man aged 65-85 years with urothelial cancer.

V and J are TRBV7-8 and TRBJ1-4; D possibly corresponds to TRBD1 (6 bases). In germline, CDR1 is SGHVS, CDR2 FQNEAQ. This CDR3 is built from 14 residues. Trimming shortened V by 5 bases and J by 4 bases, and 11 bases separated the two germline ends. CDR3 DNA sequence: TGTGCCAGCAGCGCGGACAGTTTTAATGAAAAACTGTTTTTT. It codes for CASSADSFNEKLFF.

In this sample, this clone turned up once. Other DNA sequences in the same sample also yield this CDR3. This chain joins TRBV15 and TRBJ1-2; D is perhaps TRBD1 (6 bases). V lost 1 base, J lost 2 bases, and 8 bases lay in between. CDR1 is LNHNV and CDR2 is YYDKDF in the germline V gene (reference sequence). This CDR3 contains 14 residues. As DNA, the CDR3 is TGTGCCACCAGCAGAGCCCAGGGGAACTATGGCTACACCTTC. It yields the protein CATSRAQGNYGYTF.

V is TRBV5-1 and J is TRBJ2-5, with D possibly TRBD2 on 6 matching bases. CDR3 size: 15 residues. The V gene's germline CDR1 is SGHRS and CDR2 YFSETQ. The germline V and J ends were trimmed by 1 base and 5 bases, with 15 bases remaining between them. The CDR3 spells CASSLWRASGETQYF. In DNA form, the CDR3 reads TGCGCCAGCAGCTTGTGGAGGGCTTCGGGGGAGACCCAGTACTTC.

The V gene is TRBV27, the J gene TRBJ2-1; TRBD2 matches 7 bases. Germline lookup yields CDR1 MNHEY and CDR2 SMNVEV (reference sequence). The trim removed 5 bases at V and 9 bases at J, leaving 4 bases unmatched. There are 12 residues in the CDR3. CDR3 bases: TGTGCCAGCAGTCCCTCTAGCGGTGAGCAGTTCTTC. Protein sequence: CASSPSSGEQFF.

This chain uses TRBV6-5 with TRBJ1-4, with D unresolved. The CDR3 is 14 residues long. CDR1 MNHEY and CDR2 SVGAGI come from the germline V gene. V lost 2 bases and J 8 bases, leaving 12 bases between the germline ends. CDR3 coding DNA: TGTGCCAGCAGTTACAGACAAGAGCAGGAAAAACTGTTTTTT. Translated: CASSYRQEQEKLFF.

The J gene is TRBJ2-7, the V gene TRBV13; D ambiguous. In germline, CDR1 is PRHDT, CDR2 FYEKMQ (reference sequence). CDR3 length equals 13 residues. Trimming shortened V by 5 bases and J by 5 bases, and 13 bases separated the two germline ends. CDR3 sequence: CASSITTSHEQYF. In nucleotides, the CDR3 is TGTGCCAGCAGCATCACTACATCCCACGAGCAGTACTTC.

V is TRBV5-6 and J is TRBJ2-1; D is possibly TRBD2 (5 bases). The length of the CDR3 is 16 residues. Germline CDR1 is SGHDT and CDR2 is YYEEEE. The V end was cut by 0 bases, the J end by 5 bases, with 15 bases between. CDR3 in amino acids: CASSLVVGVQHNEQFF. CDR3 bases: TGTGCCAGCAGCTTGGTAGTGGGAGTGCAACACAATGAGCAGTTCTTC. Using reference TRBV5-6 and TRBJ2-1 for the parts outside the CDR3, the full variable domain is DAGVTQSPTHLIKTRGQQVTLRCSPKSGHDTVSWYQQALGQGPQFIFQYYEEEERQRGNFPDRFSGHQFPNYSSELNVNALLLGDSALYLCASSLVVGVQHNEQFFGPGTRLTVL.

V and J are TRBV9 and TRBJ2-7, with D possibly matching TRBD1 (6 bases). Germline V gene data show CDR1 as SGDLS and CDR2 as YYNGEE. V lost 3 bases to trimming and J lost 6 bases, with 19 bases between them. The CDR3 extends over 15 amino acids. The CDR3 DNA follows: TGTGCCAGCAGCGCCTTGGGGGATCTAGGGGGCGAGCAGTACTTC. Protein sequence: CASSALGDLGGEQYF.

The V gene is TRBV29-1, the J gene TRBJ1-5, with a weak D call TRBD1 (5 bases). Between the trimmed V and J ends, which lost 5 bases and 3 bases, there was a span of 17 bases. Germline values: CDR1 SQVTM, CDR2 ANQGSEA. The CDR3 spans 15 residues. CDR3 loop: CSVTFDTGSNQPQHF. DNA of the CDR3: TGCAGCGTTACTTTTGACACAGGCTCCAATCAGCCCCAGCATTTT.

The J gene is TRBJ2-5, the V gene TRBV9, with TRBD1 matching 10 bases. V was clipped by 3 bases and J by 5 bases; unmatched bases: 13. The germline V gene encodes CDR1 SGDLS and CDR2 YYNGEE. This CDR3 is 17 amino acids long. The CDR3 spells CASSAQPGQGFSETQYF. Here the CDR3 DNA reads TGTGCCAGCAGCGCCCAACCGGGACAGGGGTTTTCGGAGACCCAGTACTTC.

The chain couples TRBV2 to TRBJ1-2; D perhaps matches TRBD1 (6 bases). Deletions cut 4 bases from V and 4 bases from J, with 13 bases between. This CDR3 has 14 amino acids. CDR1 is SNHLY and CDR2 is FYNNEI in the germline V gene. This chain's CDR3 is CASSVTGSLYGYTF. CDR3 bases: TGTGCCAGCAGTGTGACAGGCTCCCTCTATGGCTACACCTTC. The entire variable domain, with the rest obtained from reference TRBV2 and TRBJ1-2, is as follows: EPEVTQTPSHQVTQMGQEVILRCVPISNHLYFYWYRQILGQKVEFLVSFYNNEISEKSEIFDDQFSVERPDGSNFTLKIRSTKLEDSAMYFCASSVTGSLYGYTFGSGTRLTVV.

The chain carries TRBV15 and TRBJ1-2, with 7 bases matching TRBD1. The V segment lost 5 bases and the J segment 5 bases; nucleotides outside the gene matches: 11. This CDR3 spans 15 amino acids. CDR1 is LNHNV, CDR2 YYDKDF, per germline (reference sequence). Here the CDR3 DNA reads TGTGCCACCAGCGGCGATGGGACAGTCCCTTATGGCTACACCTTC. Translated: CATSGDGTVPYGYTF.

J is TRBJ1-2 and V is TRBV28; D is possibly TRBD1 (5 bases). This CDR3 has 14 residues. Trimming cost V 6 bases and J 4 bases, with 15 bases left between them. Germline V gene data show CDR1 as MDHEN and CDR2 as SYDVKM. The CDR3 nucleotides are TGTGCCAGCAGCTCTACGGGGGTGAGCTATGGCTACACCTTC. Its protein product is CASSSTGVSYGYTF.

This clone was picked up one time. The V and J genes are TRBV5-1 and TRBJ2-2, with TRBD1 matching over 9 bases. This CDR3 region has 15 residues. The V and J ends lost 4 bases and 3 bases, in that order; junction bases with no gene match: 4. Germline V gene lookup returns CDR1 SGHRS and CDR2 YFSETQ. The CDR3 loop is CASSPGDRDTGELFF. CDR3 sequence (DNA): TGCGCCAGCAGCCCCGGGGACAGGGACACCGGGGAGCTGTTTTTT.

The rearrangement uses TRBV27 and TRBJ2-3; TRBD1 might be the D (5 bases). The germline gives CDR1 MNHEY, CDR2 SMNVEV (reference sequence). Trimming took off 2 bases at V and 2 bases at J, with 8 bases between the two ends. This CDR3 has 14 amino acids. CDR3 loop: CASSLDRPTDTQYF. The CDR3 nucleotides read TGTGCCAGCAGTTTAGACAGACCCACAGATACGCAGTATTTT.

The chain employs TRBV4-2 and TRBJ2-7; 11 bases line up with TRBD2. Trimming took 0 bases from V and 2 from J; bases not matched to a gene: 6. This CDR3 is 17 amino acids long. In germline, CDR1 is LGHNA, CDR2 YNFKEQ. CDR3 region: CASSQDEGLAATYEQYF. DNA of the CDR3: TGTGCCAGCAGCCAAGATGAGGGACTAGCGGCTACCTACGAGCAGTACTTC.

The chain has TRBV5-1 and TRBJ2-2; 9 bases map to TRBD1. V was clipped by 5 bases and J by 3 bases; unmatched bases: 8. The CDR3 runs 16 residues. Germline CDR1 is SGHRS and CDR2 is YFSETQ. CDR3 loop: CASRTAGTGYTGELFF. The CDR3, as DNA: TGCGCCAGCAGGACCGCCGGGACAGGGTACACCGGGGAGCTGTTTTTT.

The CDR3 DNA follows: TGTGCCAGCAGCTTAGATGCGACAGGGTCTTTCTATCAGCCCCAGCATTTT. Its protein product is CASSLDATGSFYQPQHF. The rearrangement joins TRBV7-8 to TRBJ1-5; 7 bases match TRBD1. The V gene end was trimmed by 1 base and the J gene end by 5 bases; junction bases not matched to a gene: 11. There are 17 residues in the CDR3. The germline gives CDR1 SGHVS, CDR2 FQNEAQ.

The genes are TRBV27 and TRBJ2-7, with D possibly matching TRBD2 (5 bases). CDR1 is MNHEY and CDR2 is SMNVEV in the germline V gene (reference sequence). Trimming removed 8 bases from V and 3 bases from J, with 14 bases in between. The CDR3 is made up of 13 amino acids. DNA of the CDR3: TGTGCCAGCCATAAGGAGGCGGGCTACGAGCAGTACTTC. It translates to CASHKEAGYEQYF.

The J gene is TRBJ2-7, the V gene TRBV5-6, with 10 bases identical to TRBD2. The CDR3 spans 16 residues. With V trimmed by 4 bases and J by 3 bases, 10 bases remained unmatched. Looked up from germline, CDR1 is SGHDT and CDR2 is YYEEEE. DNA of the CDR3: TGTGCCAGCAGCCCGTCGACTAGCGGGCCGTTCTACGAGCAGTACTTC. As protein: CASSPSTSGPFYEQYF.

The chain has TRBV11-2 and TRBJ2-1; possible D gene TRBD1, 6 bases. From germline, CDR1 is SGHAT and CDR2 FQNNGV. V was clipped by 5 bases and J by 6 bases, with 20 bases between them. The CDR3 runs 16 residues. Written as DNA, the CDR3 is TGTGCCAGCAGCCCCCGTTGGGGGCCCGGGGCCAATGAGCAGTTCTTC. Its translation is CASSPRWGPGANEQFF.

This chain joins TRBV5-4 and TRBJ2-5; D may be TRBD1 (6 bases). Germline V gene lookup returns CDR1 SGHNT and CDR2 YYREEE (reference sequence). V gave up 1 base and J gave up 0 bases, with 16 bases separating them. This CDR3 has 17 amino acids. The chain's CDR3 is CASSLPRGRENQETQYF. As DNA, the CDR3 is TGTGCCAGCAGCTTGCCAAGGGGGAGAGAAAACCAAGAGACCCAGTACTTC. Filled out from reference TRBV5-4 and TRBJ2-5, the complete variable domain reads ETGVTQSPTHLIKTRGQQVTLRCSSQSGHNTVSWYQQALGQGPQFIFQYYREEENGRGNFPPRFSGLQFPNYSSELNVNALELDDSALYLCASSLPRGRENQETQYFGPGTRLLVL.

This clone was counted a few times. This sequence joins TRBV9 and TRBJ2-1; a weak D match, TRBD2 (6 bases). CDR1 is SGDLS and CDR2 is YYNGEE in the germline V gene. Trimming took 0 bases from V and 2 from J, leaving 9 bases between them. This CDR3 spans 15 amino acids. The CDR3 here is CASSVGSGTYNEQFF. As DNA, the CDR3 is TGTGCCAGCAGCGTAGGTAGCGGTACCTACAATGAGCAGTTCTTC.

V usage is TRBV7-9 and J usage is TRBJ2-7; 7 bases fit TRBD2. Looked up from germline, CDR1 is SEHNR and CDR2 is FQNEAQ (reference sequence). The J segment lost 6 bases and the V segment lost 6 bases, leaving 14 bases of the junction unmatched. CDR3 size: 15 residues. CDR3 region: CASSSAGVGTREQYF. The CDR3, as DNA: TGTGCCAGCAGTTCCGCGGGAGTGGGAACTCGCGAGCAGTACTTC.

CDR3 residues: CASSSGTSGRNEQFF. CDR3 DNA: TGTGCCAGCAGCTCCGGGACTAGCGGGAGGAATGAGCAGTTCTTC. The chain links TRBV7-6 to TRBJ2-1; 15 positions agree with TRBD2. V lost 4 bases, J lost 7 bases, and 2 bases stayed unmatched. Germline V gene data show CDR1 as SGHVS and CDR2 as FNYEAQ. The CDR3 sequence is 15 residues long.

The J gene is TRBJ2-5, the V gene TRBV2, with 7 bases lining up with TRBD2. The CDR3 totals 14 residues. Germline lookup yields CDR1 SNHLY and CDR2 FYNNEI. After removal of 6 bases from V and 1 base from J, the junction contained 5 bases not matched to a gene. CDR3 sequence reads: CASRGREGQETQYF. CDR3 nucleotides: TGTGCCAGCAGGGGAAGGGAGGGCCAAGAGACCCAGTACTTC.

This chain joins TRBV7-9 and TRBJ2-7; TRBD1 matches 7 bases. This CDR3 region has 14 residues. V trimming: 5 bases; J trimming: 4 bases; junction bases outside the gene matches: 8. Per germline, CDR1 SEHNR and CDR2 FQNEAQ (reference sequence). Written as DNA, the CDR3 is TGTGCCAGCAGCCCCGAGGACAGGAGTTACGAGCAGTACTTC. Protein: CASSPEDRSYEQYF. The full variable domain, completed using reference TRBV7-9 and TRBJ2-7, is DTGVSQNPRHKITKRGQNVTFRCDPISEHNRLYWYRQTLGQGPEFLTYFQNEAQLEKSRLLSDRFSAERPKGSFSTLEIQRTEQGDSAMYLCASSPEDRSYEQYFGPGTRLTVT.